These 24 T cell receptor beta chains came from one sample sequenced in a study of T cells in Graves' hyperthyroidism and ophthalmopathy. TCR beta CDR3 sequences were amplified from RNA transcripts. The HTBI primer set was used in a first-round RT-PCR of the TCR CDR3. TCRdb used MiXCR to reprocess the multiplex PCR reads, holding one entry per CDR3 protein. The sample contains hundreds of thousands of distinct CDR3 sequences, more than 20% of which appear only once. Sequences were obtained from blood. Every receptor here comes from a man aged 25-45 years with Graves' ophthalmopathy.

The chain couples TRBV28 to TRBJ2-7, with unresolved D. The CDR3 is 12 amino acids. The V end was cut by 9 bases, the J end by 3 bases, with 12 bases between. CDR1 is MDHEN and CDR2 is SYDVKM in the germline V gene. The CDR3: CASGMGNYEQYF. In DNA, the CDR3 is TGTGCCAGTGGGATGGGTAACTACGAGCAGTACTTC.

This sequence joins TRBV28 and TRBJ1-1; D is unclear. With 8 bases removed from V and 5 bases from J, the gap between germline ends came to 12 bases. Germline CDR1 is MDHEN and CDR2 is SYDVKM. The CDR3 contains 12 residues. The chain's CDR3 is CASREFGTEAFF. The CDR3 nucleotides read TGTGCCAGCCGGGAGTTCGGGACTGAAGCTTTCTTT. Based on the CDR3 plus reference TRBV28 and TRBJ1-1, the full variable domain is DVKVTQSSRYLVKRTGEKVFLECVQDMDHENMFWYRQDPGLGLRLIYFSYDVKMKEKGDIPEGYSVSREKKERFSLILESASTNQTSMYLCASREFGTEAFFGQGTRLTVV.

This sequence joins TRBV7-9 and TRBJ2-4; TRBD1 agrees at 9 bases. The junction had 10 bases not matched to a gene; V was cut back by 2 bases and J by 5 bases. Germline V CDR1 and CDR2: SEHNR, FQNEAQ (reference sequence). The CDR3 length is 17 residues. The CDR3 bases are TGTGCCAGCAGCTTATTCGGGACAGGGACGGGGGAAAACATTCAGTACTTC. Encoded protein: CASSLFGTGTGENIQYF.

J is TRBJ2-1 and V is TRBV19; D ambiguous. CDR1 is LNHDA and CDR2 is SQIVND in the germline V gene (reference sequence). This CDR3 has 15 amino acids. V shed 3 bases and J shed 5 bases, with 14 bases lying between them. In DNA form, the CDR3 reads TGTGCCAGTAGTATGATTACTAAAAATGACAATGAGCAGTTCTTC. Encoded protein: CASSMITKNDNEQFF.

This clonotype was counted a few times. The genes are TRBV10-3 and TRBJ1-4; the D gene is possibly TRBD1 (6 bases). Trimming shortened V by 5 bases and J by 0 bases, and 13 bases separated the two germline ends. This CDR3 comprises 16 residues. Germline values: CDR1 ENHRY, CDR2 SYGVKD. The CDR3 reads CAISPSAGATNEKLFF. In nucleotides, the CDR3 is TGTGCCATCAGTCCCTCCGCAGGGGCAACTAATGAAAAACTGTTTTTT.

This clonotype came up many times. The CDR3 here is CASSPWDFGTEAFF. CDR3 nucleotides: TGTGCCAGCAGCCCGTGGGACTTCGGGACTGAAGCTTTCTTT. The chain joins TRBV7-8 to TRBJ1-1, with D possibly matching TRBD1 (5 bases). Between the trimmed V and J ends, which lost 5 bases and 5 bases, there was a span of 15 bases. CDR3 size: 14 residues. Germline lookup yields CDR1 SGHVS and CDR2 FQNEAQ.

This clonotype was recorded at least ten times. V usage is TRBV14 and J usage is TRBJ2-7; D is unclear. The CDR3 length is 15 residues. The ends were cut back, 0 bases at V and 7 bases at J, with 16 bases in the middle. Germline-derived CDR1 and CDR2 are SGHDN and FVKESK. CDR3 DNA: TGTGCCAGCAGCCAAGAGTGGCGGTCCAGTGCGGAGCAGTACTTC. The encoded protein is CASSQEWRSSAEQYF.

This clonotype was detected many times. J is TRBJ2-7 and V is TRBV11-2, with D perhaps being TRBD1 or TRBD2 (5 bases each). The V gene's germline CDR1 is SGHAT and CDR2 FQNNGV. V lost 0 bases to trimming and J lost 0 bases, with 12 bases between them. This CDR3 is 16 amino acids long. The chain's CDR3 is CASSLDGTGTSYEQYF. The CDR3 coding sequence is TGTGCCAGCAGCTTAGATGGGACGGGTACCTCCTACGAGCAGTACTTC.

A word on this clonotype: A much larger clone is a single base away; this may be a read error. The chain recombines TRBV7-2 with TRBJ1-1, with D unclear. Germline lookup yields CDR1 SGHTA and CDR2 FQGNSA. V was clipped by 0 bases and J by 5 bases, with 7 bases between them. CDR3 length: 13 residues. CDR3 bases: TGTGCCAGCAGCTTAGCGTGGGAAACTGAAGCTTTCTTT. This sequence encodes CASSLAWETEAFF.

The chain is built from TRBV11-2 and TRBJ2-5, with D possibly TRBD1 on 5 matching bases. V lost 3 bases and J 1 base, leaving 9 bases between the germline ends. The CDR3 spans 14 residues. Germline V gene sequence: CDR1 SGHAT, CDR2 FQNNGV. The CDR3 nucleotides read TGTGCCAGCAGCTTTGACAGACTCCAAGAGACCCAGTACTTC. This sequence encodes CASSFDRLQETQYF.

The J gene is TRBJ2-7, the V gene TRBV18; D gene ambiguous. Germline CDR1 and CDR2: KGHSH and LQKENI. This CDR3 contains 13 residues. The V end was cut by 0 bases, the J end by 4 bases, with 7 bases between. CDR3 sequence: CASSPPLGYEQYF. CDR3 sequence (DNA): TGTGCCAGCTCACCACCGTTGGGGTACGAGCAGTACTTC.

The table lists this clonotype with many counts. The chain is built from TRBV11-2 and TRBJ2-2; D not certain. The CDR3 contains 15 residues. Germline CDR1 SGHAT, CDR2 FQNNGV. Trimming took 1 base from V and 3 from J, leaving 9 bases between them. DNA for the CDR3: TGTGCCAGCAGCTTAGTGGCGGATTACACCGGGGAGCTGTTTTTT. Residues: CASSLVADYTGELFF.

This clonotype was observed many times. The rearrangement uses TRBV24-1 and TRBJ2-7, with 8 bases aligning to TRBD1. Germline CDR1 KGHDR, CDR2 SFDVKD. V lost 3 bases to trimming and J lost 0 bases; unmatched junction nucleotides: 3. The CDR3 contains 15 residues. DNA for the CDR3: TGTGCCACCAGTGATCCGGGACAGGCCTCCTACGAGCAGTACTTC. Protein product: CATSDPGQASYEQYF.

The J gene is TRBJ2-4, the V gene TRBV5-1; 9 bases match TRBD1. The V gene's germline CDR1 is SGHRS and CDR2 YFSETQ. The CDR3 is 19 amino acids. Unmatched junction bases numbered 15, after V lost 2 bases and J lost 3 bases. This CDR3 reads CASSFHRDRAGSGKNIQYF. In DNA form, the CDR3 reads TGCGCCAGCAGCTTTCACAGGGACAGGGCCGGGTCGGGCAAAAACATTCAGTACTTC.

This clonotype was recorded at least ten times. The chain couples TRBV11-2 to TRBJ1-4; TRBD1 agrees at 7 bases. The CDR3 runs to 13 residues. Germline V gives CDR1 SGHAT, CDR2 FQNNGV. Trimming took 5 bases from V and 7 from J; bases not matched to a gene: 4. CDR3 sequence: CASSLGTVEKLFF. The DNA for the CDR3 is TGTGCCAGCAGCCTAGGGACAGTTGAAAAACTGTTTTTT. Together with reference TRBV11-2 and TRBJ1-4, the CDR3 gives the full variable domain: EAGVAQSPRYKIIEKRQSVAFWCNPISGHATLYWYQQILGQGPKLLIQFQNNGVVDDSQLPKDRFSAERLKGVDSTLKIQPAKLEDSAVYLCASSLGTVEKLFFGSGTQLSVL.

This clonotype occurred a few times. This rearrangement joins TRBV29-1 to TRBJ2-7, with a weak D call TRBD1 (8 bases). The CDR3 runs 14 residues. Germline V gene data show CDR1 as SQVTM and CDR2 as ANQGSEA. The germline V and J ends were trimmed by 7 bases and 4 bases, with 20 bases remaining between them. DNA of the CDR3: TGCAGCGCACAATTACAGGGGGGGGCATACGAGCAGTACTTC. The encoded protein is CSAQLQGGAYEQYF.

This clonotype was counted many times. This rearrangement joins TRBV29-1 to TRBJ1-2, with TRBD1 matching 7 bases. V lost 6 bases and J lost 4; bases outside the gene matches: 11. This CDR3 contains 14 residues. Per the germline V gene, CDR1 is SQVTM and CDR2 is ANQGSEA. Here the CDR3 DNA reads TGCAGCGTGAGGGACAAGGGGGCTTCCTATGGCTACACCTTC. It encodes CSVRDKGASYGYTF.

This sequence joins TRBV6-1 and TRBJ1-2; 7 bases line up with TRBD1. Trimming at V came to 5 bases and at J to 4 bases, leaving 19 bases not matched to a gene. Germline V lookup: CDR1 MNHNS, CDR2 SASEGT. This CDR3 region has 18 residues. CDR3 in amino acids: CASSNPGQPSTALYGYTF. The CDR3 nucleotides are TGTGCCAGCAGTAACCCGGGACAGCCTTCGACCGCGCTCTATGGCTACACCTTC.

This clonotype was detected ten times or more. As DNA, the CDR3 is TGCGCCAGCAGCTGGGACGGACCTCCGGAGCAGTACTTC. It specifies CASSWDGPPEQYF. The chain employs TRBV5-1 and TRBJ2-7; possibly TRBD1 or TRBD2 for D (5 bases each). The V gene lost 3 bases and the J gene lost 7 bases, with 14 bases spanning the gap. Germline CDR1 and CDR2: SGHRS and YFSETQ. This CDR3 contains 13 residues.

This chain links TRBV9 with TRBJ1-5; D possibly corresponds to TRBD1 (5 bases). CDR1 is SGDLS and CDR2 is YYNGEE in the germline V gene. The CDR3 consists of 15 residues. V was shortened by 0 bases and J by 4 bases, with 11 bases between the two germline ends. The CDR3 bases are TGTGCCAGCAGCGTAGACGCGGGGGATAATCAGCCCCAGCATTTT. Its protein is CASSVDAGDNQPQHF.

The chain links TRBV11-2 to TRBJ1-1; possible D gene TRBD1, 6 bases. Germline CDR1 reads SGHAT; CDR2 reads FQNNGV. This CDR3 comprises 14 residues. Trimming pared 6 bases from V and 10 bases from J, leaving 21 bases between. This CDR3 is CASRQLGMGAGAFF. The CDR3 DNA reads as TGTGCCAGCAGGCAATTGGGAATGGGGGCTGGAGCTTTCTTT.

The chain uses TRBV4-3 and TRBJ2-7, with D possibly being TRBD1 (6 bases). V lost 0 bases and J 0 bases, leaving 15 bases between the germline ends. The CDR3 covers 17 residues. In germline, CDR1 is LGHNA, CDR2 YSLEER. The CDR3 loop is CASSQDLGGSSSYEQYF. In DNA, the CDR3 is TGCGCCAGCAGCCAAGATCTAGGGGGATCAAGCTCCTACGAGCAGTACTTC.

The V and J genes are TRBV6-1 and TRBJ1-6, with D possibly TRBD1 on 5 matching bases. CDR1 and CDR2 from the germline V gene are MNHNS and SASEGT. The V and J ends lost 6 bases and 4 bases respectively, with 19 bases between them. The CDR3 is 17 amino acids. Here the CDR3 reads CASRTYTGDPYNSPLHF. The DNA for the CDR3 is TGTGCCAGCAGGACCTATACGGGGGACCCTTATAATTCACCCCTCCACTTT.

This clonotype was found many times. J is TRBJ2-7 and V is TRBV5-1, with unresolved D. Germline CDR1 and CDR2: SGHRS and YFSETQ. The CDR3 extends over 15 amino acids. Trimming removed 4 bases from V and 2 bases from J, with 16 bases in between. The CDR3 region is CASSPTRIQAYEQYF. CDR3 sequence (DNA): TGCGCCAGCAGCCCGACGCGTATCCAAGCCTACGAGCAGTACTTC.